This T cell receptor beta chain was sequenced in a study of radiation and T cells in renal cell carcinoma. Study findings and constraints: Without pretreatment biopsies, baseline tumor clonotype presence was undetermined.

As to time point: blood 4 weeks post-SBRT, at nephrectomy. Treatment in this sample: 15 Gy SBRT to primary tumor, nephrectomy 4 weeks later. Nephrectomy followed 15 Gy stereotactic body radiation by 4 weeks. Serial blood draws occurred at baseline and 2 and 4 weeks post-SBRT. The CDR3 is 15 residues long. The V and J ends lost 0 bases and 3 bases respectively, with 12 bases between them. Germline lookup yields CDR1 LGHNA and CDR2 YSLEER. Some clones are missing from TCRdb's copy, which holds only in-frame ones; the method was immunoSEQ multiplex PCR. The table lists around 140,000 clones, around 88% of them singletons. Notes on this clone: What it binds is unknown.

This clonotype originated in a woman in her forties or fifties with renal cell carcinoma. Sequenced here: blood, sampled from a patient whose treatment included radiotherapy and nephrectomy. V usage is TRBV4-3 and J usage is TRBJ2-7; D is possibly TRBD2 (6 bases). The CDR3 sequence is CASSQEGTRGYEQYF. As DNA, the CDR3 is TGCGCCAGCAGCCAAGAGGGGACTCGTGGCTACGAGCAGTACTTC.